These 18 T cell receptor beta chains were all obtained from the same sample, sequenced in a study of regulatory T cells in long-lasting Graves disease. TCR beta libraries were built with iRepertoire HTBI primers and Arm-PCR of CDR3 regions. TCRdb passed the multiplex PCR reads through MiXCR, listing each CDR3 protein once. The sample has about 470,000 distinct CDR3 sequences; 15% to 20% are singletons. Time point: newly diagnosed GD, antithyroid drugs for less than 3 months. There was RNA extracted from PBMCs, and the TCR library was made from it. The same data also contributed to another study, on T cells in Graves' hyperthyroidism and ophthalmopathy.

The sequences come from peripheral blood mononuclear cells (PBMCs), collected at new diagnosis, from a patient treated with antithyroid drugs. These TCRs come from a man between 35 and 55 years old with Graves disease.

Many counts were recorded for this clonotype. The chain couples TRBV28 to TRBJ2-5; D possibly corresponds to TRBD1 (6 bases). The V gene's germline CDR1 is MDHEN and CDR2 SYDVKM. Between the trimmed V and J ends, which lost 0 bases and 3 bases, there was a span of 11 bases. This CDR3 is built from 15 residues. CDR3 sequence (DNA): TGTGCCAGCAGTTTATGGAGTCAGGGGAAAGAGACCCAGTACTTC. Amino acid sequence: CASSLWSQGKETQYF.

The genes are TRBV5-6 and TRBJ2-3; 8 bases line up with TRBD1. With the DNA end fitting TRBJ2-7 better, the J assignment may be wrong. The length of the CDR3 is 13 residues. Germline assignment: CDR1 SGHDT and CDR2 YYEEEE. Here the CDR3 reads CASTRTGFYEQYF. The DNA of the CDR3 is TGTGCCAGCACCAGGACAGGGTTCTACGAGCAGTACTTC.

The table lists this clonotype with many counts. Given the absence of the conserved phenylalanine or tryptophan at the CDR3 end, a read error is likely. Because the CDR3's place on the DNA is in doubt, the DNA is left out and the CDR3 is given as listed by TCRdb. The gene calls are TRBV5-6 and TRBJ2-7; the D call in the table, TRBD2, was not verified against the DNA. The CDR3 spans 12 amino acids, including both terminal residues. Per the germline V gene, CDR1 is SGHDT and CDR2 is YYEEEE. The CDR3 spells CASSGRTRLWTL.

In this sample, this clonotype turned up many times. The V gene is TRBV20-1, the J gene TRBJ1-1; the D is unclear. The V gene's germline CDR1 is DFQATT and CDR2 SNEGSKA (reference sequence). Trimming removed 0 bases from V and 1 base from J, with 12 bases in between. The CDR3 contains 15 residues. The CDR3 region is CSARDPQVRNTEAFF. The CDR3 nucleotides read TGCAGTGCTAGAGATCCCCAGGTGAGGAACACTGAAGCTTTCTTT.

There are a few counts of this clonotype. Germline and junction disagree at one end, which may indicate a read error. J is TRBJ2-1 and V is TRBV12-3 or TRBV12-4, with 10 bases identical to TRBD2. The CDR3 loop spans 15 amino acids. The CDR3 coding sequence is TGTGCCAGCAGCAAGCGGGAGGGCCACCTCGGTGAGCGGTTCTTC. It codes for CASSKREGHLGERFF.

The chain links TRBV20-1 to TRBJ2-7; 7 bases map to TRBD2. The CDR3 has 16 residues. V shed 0 bases, J shed 0 bases, and the junction held 8 bases outside the gene matches. The V gene's germline CDR1 is DFQATT and CDR2 SNEGSKA (reference sequence). CDR3 nucleotide sequence: TGCAGTGCTAGAGATCCCGCTAGCGGATCCTCCTACGAGCAGTACTTC. This sequence encodes CSARDPASGSSYEQYF.

J is TRBJ2-2 and V is TRBV7-9, with D maybe TRBD2 (5 bases). The CDR3 runs to 15 residues. Germline CDR1 is SEHNR and CDR2 is FQNEAQ (reference sequence). V was shortened by 10 bases and J by 1 base, with 16 bases between the two germline ends. Written as DNA, the CDR3 is TGTGCCATGGGAGATTCAGGATTGAACACCGGGGAGCTGTTTTTT. Translating it yields CAMGDSGLNTGELFF.

This clonotype has just a few counts. This chain uses TRBV29-1 with TRBJ2-1; tentative D call: TRBD1 (6 bases). V was pared by 7 bases and J by 8 bases, with 12 bases between. The germline V gene has CDR1 SQVTM and CDR2 ANQGSEA. The CDR3 has 11 residues. The CDR3 nucleotides read TGCAGCGCAATACAGGGTTATGAGCAGTTCTTC. Amino acid sequence: CSAIQGYEQFF.

This clonotype was counted between two and nine times. The genes are TRBV10-2 and TRBJ2-1; D might be TRBD1 (5 bases). Trimming removed 0 bases from V and 5 bases from J, with 17 bases in between. The CDR3 spans 17 residues. Germline V gene data show CDR1 as WSHSY and CDR2 as SAAADI. The CDR3 sequence is CASSESAGMGLNNEQFF. The CDR3 DNA reads TGCGCCAGCAGTGAGTCTGCAGGGATGGGGTTAAACAATGAGCAGTTCTTC.

Turning to this clonotype: At one end, the junction sequence differs from germline, possibly due to a read error. J is TRBJ2-3 and V is TRBV27, with D tentatively TRBD2 (6 bases). The germline V gene encodes CDR1 MNHEY and CDR2 SMNVEV (reference sequence). The CDR3 sequence is 18 residues long. For the CDR3, the DNA is TGTGCCAGCAGTTTAACCCTTCCGGGCCCTAGGTGGGGGGATACGCAGTACTTT. This encodes CASSLTLPGPRWGDTQYF.

This clonotype has at least ten counts. V is TRBV3-1 and J is TRBJ2-5, with D possibly called TRBD1 or TRBD2 (6 bases each). Germline CDR1 reads LGHDT; CDR2 reads YNNKEL (reference sequence). This CDR3 spans 13 amino acids. Trimming shortened V by 0 bases and J by 6 bases, and 8 bases separated the two germline ends. CDR3 DNA sequence: TGTGCCAGCAGCCAAGAAGGGGGGAAGACCCAGTACTTC. The encoded protein is CASSQEGGKTQYF.

This clonotype was detected a few times. The chain links TRBV29-1 to TRBJ2-3; TRBD2 matches at 7 bases. The V gene's germline CDR1 is SQVTM and CDR2 ANQGSEA. This CDR3 is built from 14 residues. Losses at the gene ends were 2 bases for V and 1 base for J; bases not matched to a gene: 3. The CDR3 region has the DNA TGCAGCGTTGAACTCGCGGGGGGCACAGATACGCAGTATTTT. Its protein is CSVELAGGTDTQYF.

On this clonotype: A read error may explain this, as a much larger clone is one base away. The V gene is TRBV30, the J gene TRBJ2-3, with D maybe TRBD2 (5 bases). Germline values: CDR1 GTSNPN, CDR2 SVGIG (reference sequence). This CDR3 is 14 amino acids long. The V end was cut by 0 bases, the J end by 1 base, with 8 bases between. CDR3: CAWSVPAGTDTQYF. DNA for the CDR3: TGTGCCTGGAGTGTACCAGCGGGCACAGATACGCAGTATTTT.

This clonotype was picked up many times. J is TRBJ2-5 and V is TRBV9; D is unclear. CDR1 and CDR2 (germline): SGDLS, YYNGEE. The V end was cut by 6 bases, the J end by 1 base, with 7 bases between. The CDR3 covers 12 residues. CDR3: CASKPVQETQYF. CDR3 DNA: TGTGCCAGCAAACCAGTCCAAGAGACCCAGTACTTC.

V gene TRBV5-1 combines with J gene TRBJ1-2, with 8 bases fitting TRBD1. The CDR3 totals 15 residues. J was trimmed by 8 bases and V by 0 bases; bases with no gene match: 9. CDR1 is SGHRS and CDR2 is YFSETQ in the germline V gene. CDR3 residues: CASSLALDRERGYTF. CDR3 nucleotides: TGCGCCAGCAGCTTGGCATTGGACAGGGAGAGGGGCTACACCTTC.

The V gene is TRBV9, the J gene TRBJ2-1, with 14 positions matching TRBD2. With 0 bases clipped from V and 3 bases from J, the junction kept 8 bases outside the gene matches. The CDR3 loop spans 19 amino acids. The V gene's germline CDR1 is SGDLS and CDR2 YYNGEE. The CDR3 region is CASSVAGTSGGLGYNEQFF. For the CDR3, the DNA is TGTGCCAGCAGCGTAGCCGGGACTAGCGGGGGTTTGGGCTACAATGAGCAGTTCTTC.

This clonotype was seen at least ten times. This chain uses TRBV5-1 with TRBJ2-7; the match to TRBD1 covers 7 bases. Germline loops: CDR1 SGHRS, CDR2 YFSETQ. This CDR3 comprises 13 residues. Unmatched junction bases numbered 8, after V lost 4 bases and J lost 7 bases. The CDR3 sequence: CASSDGQAREQYF. As DNA, the CDR3 is TGCGCCAGCAGCGACGGACAGGCGCGAGAGCAGTACTTC.

Concerning this clonotype: A far larger clone is just one base off, so this is likely a read error. The chain recombines TRBV24-1 with TRBJ2-7; D call uncertain. Germline V gene sequence: CDR1 KGHDR, CDR2 SFDVKD. This CDR3 spans 15 amino acids. Trimming left V 5 bases short and J 3 bases short, with 16 bases between. CDR3 residues: CATSGTGALYYEQYF. In DNA, the CDR3 is TGTGCCACCAGTGGGACCGGAGCATTATACTACGAGCAGTACTTC.